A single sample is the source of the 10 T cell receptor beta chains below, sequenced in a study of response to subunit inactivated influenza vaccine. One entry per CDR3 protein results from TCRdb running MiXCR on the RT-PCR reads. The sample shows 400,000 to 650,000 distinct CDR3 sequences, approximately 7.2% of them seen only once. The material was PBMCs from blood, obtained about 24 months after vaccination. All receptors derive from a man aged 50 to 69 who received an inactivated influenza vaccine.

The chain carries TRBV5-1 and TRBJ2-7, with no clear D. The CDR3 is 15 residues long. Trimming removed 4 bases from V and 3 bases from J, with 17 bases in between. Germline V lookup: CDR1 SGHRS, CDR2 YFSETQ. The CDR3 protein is CASSPAVGAGYEQYF. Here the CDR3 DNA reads TGCGCCAGCAGCCCAGCCGTGGGCGCAGGCTACGAGCAGTACTTC.

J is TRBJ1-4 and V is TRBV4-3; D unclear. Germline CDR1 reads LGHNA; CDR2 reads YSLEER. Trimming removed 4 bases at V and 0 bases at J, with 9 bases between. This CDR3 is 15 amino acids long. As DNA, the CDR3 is TGCGCCAGCAGCCCCATGTTAGCAACTAATGAAAAACTGTTTTTT. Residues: CASSPMLATNEKLFF.

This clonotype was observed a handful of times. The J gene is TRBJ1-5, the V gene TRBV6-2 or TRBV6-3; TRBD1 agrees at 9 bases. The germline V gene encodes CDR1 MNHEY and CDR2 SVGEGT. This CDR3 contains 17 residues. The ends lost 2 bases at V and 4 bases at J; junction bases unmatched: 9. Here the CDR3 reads CASSYRDRVVWNQPQHF. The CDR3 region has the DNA TGTGCCAGCAGTTACCGGGACAGGGTAGTTTGGAATCAGCCCCAGCATTTT.

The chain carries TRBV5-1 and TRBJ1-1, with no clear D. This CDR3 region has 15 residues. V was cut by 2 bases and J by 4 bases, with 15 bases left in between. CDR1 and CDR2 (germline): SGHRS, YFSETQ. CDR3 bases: TGCGCCAGCAGCTTAAGAGAGGGATGGGGCACTGAAGCTTTCTTT. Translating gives CASSLREGWGTEAFF.

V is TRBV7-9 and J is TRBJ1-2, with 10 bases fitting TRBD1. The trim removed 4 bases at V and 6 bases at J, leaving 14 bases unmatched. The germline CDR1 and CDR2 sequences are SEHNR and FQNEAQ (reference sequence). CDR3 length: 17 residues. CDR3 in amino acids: CASSSFFGTGVVDGYTF. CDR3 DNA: TGTGCCAGCAGCTCCTTTTTCGGGACAGGGGTTGTCGATGGCTACACCTTC.

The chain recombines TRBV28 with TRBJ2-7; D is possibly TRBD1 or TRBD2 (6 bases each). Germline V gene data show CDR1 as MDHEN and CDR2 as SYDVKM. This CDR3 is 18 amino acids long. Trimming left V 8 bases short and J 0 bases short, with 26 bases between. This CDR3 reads CASGLMSLLRGHSYEQYF. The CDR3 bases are TGTGCCAGCGGCCTTATGTCTCTCCTGCGGGGACACTCCTACGAGCAGTACTTC. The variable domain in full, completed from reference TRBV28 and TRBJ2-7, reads DVKVTQSSRYLVKRTGEKVFLECVQDMDHENMFWYRQDPGLGLRLIYFSYDVKMKEKGDIPEGYSVSREKKERFSLILESASTNQTSMYLCASGLMSLLRGHSYEQYFGPGTRLTVT.

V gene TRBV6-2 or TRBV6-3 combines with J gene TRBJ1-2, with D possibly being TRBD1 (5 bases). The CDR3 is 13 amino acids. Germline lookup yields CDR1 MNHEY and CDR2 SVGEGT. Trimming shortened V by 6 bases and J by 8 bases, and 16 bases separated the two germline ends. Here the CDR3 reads CASSSIGVFGYTF. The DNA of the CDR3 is TGTGCCAGCAGCAGCATAGGGGTGTTCGGCTACACCTTC.

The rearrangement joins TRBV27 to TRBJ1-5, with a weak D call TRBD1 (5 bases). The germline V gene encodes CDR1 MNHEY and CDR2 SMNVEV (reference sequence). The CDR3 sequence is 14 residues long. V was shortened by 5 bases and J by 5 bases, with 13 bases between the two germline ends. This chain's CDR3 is CASSVKTAYQPQHF. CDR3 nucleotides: TGTGCCAGCAGTGTAAAGACAGCGTATCAGCCCCAGCATTTT.

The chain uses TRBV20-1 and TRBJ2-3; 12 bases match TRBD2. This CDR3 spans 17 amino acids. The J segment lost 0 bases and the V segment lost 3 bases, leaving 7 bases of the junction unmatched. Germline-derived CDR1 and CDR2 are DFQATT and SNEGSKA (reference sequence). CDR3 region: CSASPSGGAGSTDTQYF. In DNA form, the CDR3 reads TGCAGTGCTAGCCCTAGCGGGGGGGCCGGCAGCACAGATACGCAGTATTTT.

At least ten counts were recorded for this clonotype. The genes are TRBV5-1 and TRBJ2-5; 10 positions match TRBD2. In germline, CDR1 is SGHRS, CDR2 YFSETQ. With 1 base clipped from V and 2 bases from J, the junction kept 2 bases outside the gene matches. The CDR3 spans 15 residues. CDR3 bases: TGCGCCAGCAGCTTGACTAGCGGGGAACAAGAGACCCAGTACTTC. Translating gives CASSLTSGEQETQYF. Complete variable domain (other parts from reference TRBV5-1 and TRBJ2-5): KAGVTQTPRYLIKTRGQQVTLSCSPISGHRSVSWYQQTPGQGLQFLFEYFSETQRNKGNFPGRFSGRQFSNSRSEMNVSTLELGDSALYLCASSLTSGEQETQYFGPGTRLLVL.